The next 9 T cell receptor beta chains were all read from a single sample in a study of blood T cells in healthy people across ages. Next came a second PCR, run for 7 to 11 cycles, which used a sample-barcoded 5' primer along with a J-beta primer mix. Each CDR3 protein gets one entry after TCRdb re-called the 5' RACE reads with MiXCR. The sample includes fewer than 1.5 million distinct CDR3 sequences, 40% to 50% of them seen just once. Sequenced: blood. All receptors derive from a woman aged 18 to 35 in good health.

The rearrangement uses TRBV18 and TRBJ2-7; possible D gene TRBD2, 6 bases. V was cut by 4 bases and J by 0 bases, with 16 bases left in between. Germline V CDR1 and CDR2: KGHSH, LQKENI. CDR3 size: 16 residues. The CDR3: CASSHPGVWDSYEQYF. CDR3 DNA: TGTGCCAGCTCACACCCGGGGGTATGGGACTCCTACGAGCAGTACTTC.

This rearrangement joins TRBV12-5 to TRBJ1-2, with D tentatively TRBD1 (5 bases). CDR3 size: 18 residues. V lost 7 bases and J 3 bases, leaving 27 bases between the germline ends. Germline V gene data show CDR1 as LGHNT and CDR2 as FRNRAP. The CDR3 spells CASARGGAHDLGDYGYTF. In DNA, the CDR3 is TGTGCTAGTGCCCGAGGTGGGGCCCATGATTTGGGCGACTATGGCTACACCTTC.

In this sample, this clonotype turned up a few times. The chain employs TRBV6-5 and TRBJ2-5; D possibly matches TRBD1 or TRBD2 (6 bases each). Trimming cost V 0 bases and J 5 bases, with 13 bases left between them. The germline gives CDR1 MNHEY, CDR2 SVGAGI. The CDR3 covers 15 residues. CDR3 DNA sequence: TGTGCCAGCAGTTACTCGACCGGGGGCCAGGAGACCCAGTACTTC. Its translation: CASSYSTGGQETQYF.

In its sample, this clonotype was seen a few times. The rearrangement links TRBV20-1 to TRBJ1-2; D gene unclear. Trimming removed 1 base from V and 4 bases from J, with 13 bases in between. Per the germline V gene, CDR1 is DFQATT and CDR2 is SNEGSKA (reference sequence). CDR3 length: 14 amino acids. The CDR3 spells CSARAGRNSYGYTF. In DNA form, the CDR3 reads TGCAGTGCTAGAGCCGGACGGAACAGCTATGGCTACACCTTC.

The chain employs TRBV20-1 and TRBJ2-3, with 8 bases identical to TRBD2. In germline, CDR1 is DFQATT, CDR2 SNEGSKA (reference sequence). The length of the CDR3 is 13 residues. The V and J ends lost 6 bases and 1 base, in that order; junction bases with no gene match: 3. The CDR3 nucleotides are TGCAGTGCCTTGACTAGCGGCACAGATACGCAGTATTTT. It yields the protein CSALTSGTDTQYF.

For the CDR3, the DNA is TGCGCCAGCAGCTTTGGGGGCGCGGGGGCCCGCGCGACGCAGTATTTT. Translation gives CASSFGGAGARATQYF. This sequence joins TRBV5-1 and TRBJ2-3; the D gene is possibly TRBD2 (7 bases). The CDR3 is 16 residues long. With 2 bases removed from V and 9 bases from J, the gap between germline ends came to 22 bases. Looked up from germline, CDR1 is SGHRS and CDR2 is YFSETQ.

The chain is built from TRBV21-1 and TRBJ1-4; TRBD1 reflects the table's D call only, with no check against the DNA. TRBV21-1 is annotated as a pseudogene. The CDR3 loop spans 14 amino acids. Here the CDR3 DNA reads TGTGCCAGCAGCTTCGGGACCCGTAATGAAAAACTGTTTTTT. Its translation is CASSFGTRNEKLFF.

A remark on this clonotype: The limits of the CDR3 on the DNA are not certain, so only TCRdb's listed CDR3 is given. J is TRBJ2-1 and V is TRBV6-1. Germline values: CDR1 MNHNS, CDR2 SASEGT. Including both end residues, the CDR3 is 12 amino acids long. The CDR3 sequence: CACSARLNEQFF.

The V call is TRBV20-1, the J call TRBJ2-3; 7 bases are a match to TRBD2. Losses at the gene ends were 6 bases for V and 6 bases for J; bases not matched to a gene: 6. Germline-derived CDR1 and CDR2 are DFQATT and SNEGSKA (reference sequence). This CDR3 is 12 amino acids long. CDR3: CSARTSPDTQYF. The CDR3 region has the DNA TGCAGTGCGCGGACTAGTCCGGATACGCAGTATTTT.